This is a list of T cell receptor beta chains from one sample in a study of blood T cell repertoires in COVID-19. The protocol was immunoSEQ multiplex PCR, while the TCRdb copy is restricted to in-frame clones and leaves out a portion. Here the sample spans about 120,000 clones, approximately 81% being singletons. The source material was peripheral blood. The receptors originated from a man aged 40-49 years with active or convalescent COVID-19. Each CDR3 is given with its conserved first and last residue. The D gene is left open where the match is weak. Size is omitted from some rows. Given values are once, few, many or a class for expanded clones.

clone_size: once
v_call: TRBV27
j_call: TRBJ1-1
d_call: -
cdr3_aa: CASSLGTGRTEAFF

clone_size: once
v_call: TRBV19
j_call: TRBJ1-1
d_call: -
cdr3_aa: CASITTTGVNTEAFF

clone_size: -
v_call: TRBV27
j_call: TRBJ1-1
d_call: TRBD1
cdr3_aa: CASSTRQGTEAFF

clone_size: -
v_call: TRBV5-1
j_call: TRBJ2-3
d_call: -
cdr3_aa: CASSLERRTDTQYF

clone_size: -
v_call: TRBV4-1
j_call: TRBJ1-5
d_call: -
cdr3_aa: CARDSRPQHF

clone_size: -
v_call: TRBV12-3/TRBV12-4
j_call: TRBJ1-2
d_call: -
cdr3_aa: CASREGGDGYTF

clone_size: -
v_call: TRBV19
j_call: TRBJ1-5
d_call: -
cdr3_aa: CASSITGPGQPQHF

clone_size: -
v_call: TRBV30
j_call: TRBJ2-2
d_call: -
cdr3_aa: CAWSLPTGELFF

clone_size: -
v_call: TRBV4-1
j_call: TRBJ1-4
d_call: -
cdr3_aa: CASSGPQGMGHEKLFF

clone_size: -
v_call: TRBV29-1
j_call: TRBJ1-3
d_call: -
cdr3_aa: CSVPGDSGNTIYF

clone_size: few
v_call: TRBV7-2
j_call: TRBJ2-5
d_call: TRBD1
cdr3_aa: CASSLVQGALKTQYF

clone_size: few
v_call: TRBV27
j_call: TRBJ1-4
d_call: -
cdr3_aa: CASSRPSEKLFF

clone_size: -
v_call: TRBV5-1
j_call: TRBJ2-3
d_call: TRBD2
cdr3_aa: CASSSGRGSRGTDTQYF

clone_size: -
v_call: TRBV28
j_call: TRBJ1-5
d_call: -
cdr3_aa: CASSLWRRGTYSNQPQHF

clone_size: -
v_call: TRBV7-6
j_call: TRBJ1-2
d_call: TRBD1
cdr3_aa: CASSPGTVYGYTF

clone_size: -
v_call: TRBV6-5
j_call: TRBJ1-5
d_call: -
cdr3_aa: CASTEQTGNQPQHF

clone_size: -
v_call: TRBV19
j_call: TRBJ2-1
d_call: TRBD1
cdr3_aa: CASSDRVHEQFF

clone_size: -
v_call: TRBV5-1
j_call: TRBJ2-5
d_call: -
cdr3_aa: CASSRNTGDQETQYF

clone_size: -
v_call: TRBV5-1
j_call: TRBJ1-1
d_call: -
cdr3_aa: CASSLYLQGEGNTEAFF

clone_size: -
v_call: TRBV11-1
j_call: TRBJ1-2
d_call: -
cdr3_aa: CASSFGWSGFNYGYTF

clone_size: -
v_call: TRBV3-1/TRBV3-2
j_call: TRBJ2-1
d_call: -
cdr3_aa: CASSQDVVVNEQFF

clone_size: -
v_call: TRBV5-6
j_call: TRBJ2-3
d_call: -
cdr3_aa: CASSLHRGSTDTQYF

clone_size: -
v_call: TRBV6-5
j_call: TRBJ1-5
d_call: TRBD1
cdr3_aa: CASSLGTASNQPQHF

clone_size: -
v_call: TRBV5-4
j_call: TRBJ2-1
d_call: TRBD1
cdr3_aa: CASSSPGTGRSNEQFF

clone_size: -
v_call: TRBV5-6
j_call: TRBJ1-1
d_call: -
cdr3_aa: CASSFPRGKNTEAFF

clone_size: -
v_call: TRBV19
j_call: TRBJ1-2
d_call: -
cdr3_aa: CASSRAGYGYTF

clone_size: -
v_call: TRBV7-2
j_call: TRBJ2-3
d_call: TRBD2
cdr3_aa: CASSPSWEGPKLRPDTQYF

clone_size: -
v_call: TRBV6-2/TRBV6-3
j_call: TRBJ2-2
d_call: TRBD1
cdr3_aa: CASSLYRGLSTGELFF

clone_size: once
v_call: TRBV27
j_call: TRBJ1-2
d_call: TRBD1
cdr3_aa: CASLRSAGGNYGYTF

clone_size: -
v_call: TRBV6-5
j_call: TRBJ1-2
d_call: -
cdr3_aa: CASSYGGSYGYTF

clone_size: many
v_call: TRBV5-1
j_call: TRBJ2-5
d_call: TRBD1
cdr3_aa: CASSTDRESETQYF

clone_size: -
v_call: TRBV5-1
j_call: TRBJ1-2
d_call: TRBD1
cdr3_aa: CASSRDRGTRSGYTF

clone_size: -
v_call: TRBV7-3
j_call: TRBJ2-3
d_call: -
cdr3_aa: CASSPQKGVSTDTQYF

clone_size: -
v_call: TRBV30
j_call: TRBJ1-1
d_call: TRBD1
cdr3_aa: CAWTRKGQGAREAFF

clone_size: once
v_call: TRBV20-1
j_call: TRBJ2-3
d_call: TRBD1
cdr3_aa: CSALTGDTQYF

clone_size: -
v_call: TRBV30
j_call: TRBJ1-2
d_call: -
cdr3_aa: CAGTGTRGIYGYTF

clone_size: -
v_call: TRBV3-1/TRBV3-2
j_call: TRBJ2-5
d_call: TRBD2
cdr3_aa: CASSQEFGVLAGAKTQYF

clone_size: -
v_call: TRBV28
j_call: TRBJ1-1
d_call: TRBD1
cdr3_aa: CASSLIRGQLSRGTEAFF

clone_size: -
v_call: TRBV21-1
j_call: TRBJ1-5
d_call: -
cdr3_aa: CASSTQGEVEDSNQPQHF

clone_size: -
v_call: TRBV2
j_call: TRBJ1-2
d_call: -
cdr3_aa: CASRSTGPYGYTF

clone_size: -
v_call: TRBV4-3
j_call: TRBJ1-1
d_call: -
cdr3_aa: CASSQEGGVGTEAFF

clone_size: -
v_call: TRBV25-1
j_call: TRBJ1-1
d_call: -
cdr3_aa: CASRSASGANTEAFF

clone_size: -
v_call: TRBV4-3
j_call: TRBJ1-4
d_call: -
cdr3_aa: CASSLTDATNEKLFF

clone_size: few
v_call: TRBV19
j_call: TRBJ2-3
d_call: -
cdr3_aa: CASSTSRGAGTDTQYF

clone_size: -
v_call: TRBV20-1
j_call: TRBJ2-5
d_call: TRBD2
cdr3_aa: CSAGGTSGQETQYF

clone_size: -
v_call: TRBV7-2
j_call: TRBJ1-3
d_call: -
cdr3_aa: CASSFDSLENTIYF

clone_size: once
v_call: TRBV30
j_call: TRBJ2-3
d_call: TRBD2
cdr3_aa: CAWRSGLAEQYF

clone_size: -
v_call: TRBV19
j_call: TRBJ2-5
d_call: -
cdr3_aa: CASSRLVGETQYF

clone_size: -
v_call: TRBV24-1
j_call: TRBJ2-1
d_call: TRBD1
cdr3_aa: CATSDLRDRGYNEQFF

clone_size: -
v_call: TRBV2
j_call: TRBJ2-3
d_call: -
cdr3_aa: CASSGGTDTQYF

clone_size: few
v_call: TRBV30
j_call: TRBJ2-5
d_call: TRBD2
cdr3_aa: CAWTGLGRGSPETQYF

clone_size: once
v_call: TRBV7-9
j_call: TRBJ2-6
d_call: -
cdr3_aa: CASSVTERANVLTF

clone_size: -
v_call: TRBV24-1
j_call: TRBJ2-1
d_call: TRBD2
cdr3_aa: CATSLKLAGGKDEQFF

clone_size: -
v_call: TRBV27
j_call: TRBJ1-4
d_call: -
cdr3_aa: CASSLRGGSEKLFF

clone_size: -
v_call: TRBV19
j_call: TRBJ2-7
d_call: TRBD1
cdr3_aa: CASSLTGAALYEQYF